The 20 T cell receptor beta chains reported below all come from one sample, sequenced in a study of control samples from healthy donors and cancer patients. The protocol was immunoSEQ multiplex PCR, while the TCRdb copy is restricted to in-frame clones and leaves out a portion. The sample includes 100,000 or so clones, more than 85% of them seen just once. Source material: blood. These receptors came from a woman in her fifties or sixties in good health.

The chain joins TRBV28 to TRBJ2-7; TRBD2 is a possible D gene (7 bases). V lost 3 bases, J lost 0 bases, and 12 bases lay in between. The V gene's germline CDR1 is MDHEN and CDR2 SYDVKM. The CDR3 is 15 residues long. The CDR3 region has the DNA TGTGCCAGCAGTTTGGGGGGGACATACTCCTACGAGCAGTACTTC. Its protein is CASSLGGTYSYEQYF.

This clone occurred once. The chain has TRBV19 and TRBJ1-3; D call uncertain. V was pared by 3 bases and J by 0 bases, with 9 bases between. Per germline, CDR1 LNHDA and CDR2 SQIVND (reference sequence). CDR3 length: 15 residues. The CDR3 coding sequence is TGTGCCAGTAGTATTGGTTGGAGCTCTGGAAACACCATATATTTT. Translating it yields CASSIGWSSGNTIYF.

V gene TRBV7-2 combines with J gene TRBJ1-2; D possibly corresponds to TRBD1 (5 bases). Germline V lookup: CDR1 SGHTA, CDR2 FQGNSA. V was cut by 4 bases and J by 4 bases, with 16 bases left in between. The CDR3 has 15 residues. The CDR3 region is CASSSTAQGTYGYTF. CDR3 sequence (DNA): TGTGCCAGCAGCTCGACAGCGCAGGGTACCTATGGCTACACCTTC.

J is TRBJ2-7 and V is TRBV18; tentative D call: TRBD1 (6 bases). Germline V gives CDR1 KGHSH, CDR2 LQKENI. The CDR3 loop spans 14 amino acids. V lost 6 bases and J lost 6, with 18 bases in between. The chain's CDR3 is CASSPYREITEQYF. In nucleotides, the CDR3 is TGTGCCAGCTCGCCCTACAGGGAAATAACCGAGCAGTACTTC. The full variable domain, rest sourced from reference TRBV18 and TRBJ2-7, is NAGVMQNPRHLVRRRGQEARLRCSPMKGHSHVYWYRQLPEEGLKFMVYLQKENIIDESGMPKERFSAEFPKEGPSILRIQQVVRGDSAAYFCASSPYREITEQYFGPGTRLTVT.

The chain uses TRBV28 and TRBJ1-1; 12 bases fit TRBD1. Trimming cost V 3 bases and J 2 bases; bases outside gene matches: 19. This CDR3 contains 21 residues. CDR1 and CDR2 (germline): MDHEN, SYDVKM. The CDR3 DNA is TGTGCCAGCAGTTTGGTCGAGAGGGACAGGGGGCTTCCTTACCTCAACACTGAAGCTTTCTTT. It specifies CASSLVERDRGLPYLNTEAFF.

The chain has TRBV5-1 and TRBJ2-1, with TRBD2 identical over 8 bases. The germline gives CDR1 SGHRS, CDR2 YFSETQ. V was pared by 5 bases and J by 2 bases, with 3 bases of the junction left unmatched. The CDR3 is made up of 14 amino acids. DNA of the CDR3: TGCGCCAGCAGACTAGCGGAAACCTACAATGAGCAGTTCTTC. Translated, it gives CASRLAETYNEQFF.

The CDR3 loop is CARSLPGGTEAFF. Here the CDR3 DNA reads TGTGCCAGAAGCCTACCAGGGGGCACTGAAGCTTTCTTT. The V gene is TRBV5-3, the J gene TRBJ1-1; 7 bases align to TRBD1. TRBV5-3 is known as an ORF, though its function is uncertain. Losses at the gene ends were 4 bases for V and 4 bases for J; bases not matched to a gene: 4. The CDR3 has 13 amino acids.

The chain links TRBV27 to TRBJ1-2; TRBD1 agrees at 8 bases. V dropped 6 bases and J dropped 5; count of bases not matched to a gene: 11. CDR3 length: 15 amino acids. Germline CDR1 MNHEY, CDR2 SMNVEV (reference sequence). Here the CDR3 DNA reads TGTGCCAGCAGACCGCAGGGGGCGGTGTTGTATGGCTACACCTTC. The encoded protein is CASRPQGAVLYGYTF.

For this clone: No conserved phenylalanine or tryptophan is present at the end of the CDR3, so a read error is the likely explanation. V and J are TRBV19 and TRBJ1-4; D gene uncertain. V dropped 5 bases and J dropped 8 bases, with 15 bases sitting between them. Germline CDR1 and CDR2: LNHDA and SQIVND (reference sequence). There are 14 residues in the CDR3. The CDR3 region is CASSLLRPTEKLFS. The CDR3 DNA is TGTGCCAGTAGTCTACTGCGGCCTACCGAAAAACTGTTTTCT.

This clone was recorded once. CDR3 loop: CASSFEGRWGNTIYF. The CDR3 DNA reads as TGTGCCAGCAGCTTTGAGGGGCGGTGGGGAAACACCATATATTTT. The chain is built from TRBV7-2 and TRBJ1-3; D might be TRBD1 (5 bases). The CDR3 totals 15 residues. Germline V gene lookup returns CDR1 SGHTA and CDR2 FQGNSA. V was pared by 3 bases and J by 4 bases, with 13 bases between.

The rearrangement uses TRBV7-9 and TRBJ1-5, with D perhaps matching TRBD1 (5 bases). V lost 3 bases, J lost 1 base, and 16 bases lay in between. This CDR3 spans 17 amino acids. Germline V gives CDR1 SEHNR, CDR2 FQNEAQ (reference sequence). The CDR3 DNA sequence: TGTGCCAGCAGCTTCCAAAGCGCGGGGCTGAGCAATCAGCCCCAGCATTTT. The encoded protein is CASSFQSAGLSNQPQHF. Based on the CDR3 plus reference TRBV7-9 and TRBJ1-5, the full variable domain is DTGVSQNPRHKITKRGQNVTFRCDPISEHNRLYWYRQTLGQGPEFLTYFQNEAQLEKSRLLSDRFSAERPKGSFSTLEIQRTEQGDSAMYLCASSFQSAGLSNQPQHFGDGTRLSIL.

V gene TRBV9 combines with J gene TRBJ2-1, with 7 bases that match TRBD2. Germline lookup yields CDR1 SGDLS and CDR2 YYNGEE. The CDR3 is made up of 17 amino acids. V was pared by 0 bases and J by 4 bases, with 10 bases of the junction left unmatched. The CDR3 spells CASSVGTMAGLYNEQFF. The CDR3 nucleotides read TGTGCCAGCAGCGTAGGTACCATGGCGGGACTATACAATGAGCAGTTCTTC.

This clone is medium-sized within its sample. CDR3 DNA sequence: TGTGCCAGCAGTTCTATCGGACAGGGTTTCAACGAGCAGTACTTC. Protein: CASSSIGQGFNEQYF. The V call is TRBV6-2 or TRBV6-3, the J call TRBJ2-7, with 8 bases aligning to TRBD1. Looked up from germline, CDR1 is MNHEY and CDR2 is SVGEGT. Trimming cost V 4 bases and J 5 bases; bases outside gene matches: 10. The CDR3 loop spans 15 amino acids.

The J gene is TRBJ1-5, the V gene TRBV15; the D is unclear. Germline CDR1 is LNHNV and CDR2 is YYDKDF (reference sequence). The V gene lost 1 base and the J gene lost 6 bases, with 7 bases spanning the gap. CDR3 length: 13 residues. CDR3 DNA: TGTGCCACCAGCAGAGGTCGAGTTCAGCCCCAGCATTTT. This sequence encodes CATSRGRVQPQHF. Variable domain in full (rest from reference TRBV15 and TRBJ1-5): DAMVIQNPRYQVTQFGKPVTLSCSQTLNHNVMYWYQQKSSQAPKLLFHYYDKDFNNEADTPDNFQSRRPNTSFCFLDIRSPGLGDTAMYLCATSRGRVQPQHFGDGTRLSIL.

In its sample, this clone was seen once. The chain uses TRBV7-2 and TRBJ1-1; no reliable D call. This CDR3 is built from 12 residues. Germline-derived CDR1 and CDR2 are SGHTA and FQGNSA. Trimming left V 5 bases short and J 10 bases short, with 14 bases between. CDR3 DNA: TGTGCCAGCAGCCAGCAAGAGGGCCGAGCTTTCTTT. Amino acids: CASSQQEGRAFF.

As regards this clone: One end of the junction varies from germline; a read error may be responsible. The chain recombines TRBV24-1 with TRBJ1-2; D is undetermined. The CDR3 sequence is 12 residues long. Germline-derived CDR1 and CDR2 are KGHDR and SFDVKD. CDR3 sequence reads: CATSGSNDGYTF. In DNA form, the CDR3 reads TGTGCCACCAGTGGCAGTAACGATGGCTACACCTTC.

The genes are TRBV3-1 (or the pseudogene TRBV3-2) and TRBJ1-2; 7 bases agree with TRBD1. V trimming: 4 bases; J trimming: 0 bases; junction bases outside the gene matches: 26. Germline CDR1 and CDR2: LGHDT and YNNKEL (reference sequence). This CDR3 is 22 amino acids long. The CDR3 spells CASSLLLPPPGQRISSNYGYTF. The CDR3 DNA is TGTGCCAGCAGCCTACTACTACCACCCCCGGGACAGCGTATATCTTCTAACTATGGCTACACCTTC.

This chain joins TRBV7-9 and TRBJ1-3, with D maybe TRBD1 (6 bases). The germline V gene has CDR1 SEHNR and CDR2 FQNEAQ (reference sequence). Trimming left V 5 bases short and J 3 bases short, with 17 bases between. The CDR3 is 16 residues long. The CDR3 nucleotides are TGTGCCAGCAGCCCCTGGGGGGGCTTAGGTGGAAACACCATATATTTT. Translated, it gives CASSPWGGLGGNTIYF.

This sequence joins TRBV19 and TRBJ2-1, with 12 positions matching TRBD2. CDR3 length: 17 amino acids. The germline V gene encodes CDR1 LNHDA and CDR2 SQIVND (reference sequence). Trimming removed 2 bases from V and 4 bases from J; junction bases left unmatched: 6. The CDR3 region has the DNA TGTGCCAGTAGTATAATCCTAGCGGGAGGGCCGTACAATGAGCAGTTCTTC. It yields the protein CASSIILAGGPYNEQFF.

CDR3 DNA sequence: TGTGCCAGCAGTTTATACAGAGCCTACGAGCAGTACTTC. This translates into CASSLYRAYEQYF. The rearrangement joins TRBV12-3 or TRBV12-4 to TRBJ2-7; D is unclear. Trimming pared 2 bases from V and 2 bases from J, leaving 7 bases between. The CDR3 spans 13 residues.